The source of this T cell receptor (beta chain) is a study of T cell repertoires in ileal Crohn's disease. Profiled with immunoSEQ multiplex PCR; TCRdb holds only in-frame clones, not every one. The table has more than 15,000 clones, roughly 85% seen once. The length of the CDR3 is 13 residues. Trimming removed 6 bases from V and 0 bases from J; junction bases left unmatched: 3. Germline loops: CDR1 SQVTM, CDR2 ANQGSEA. The TCR originated in an adult with Crohn's disease. The chain employs TRBV29-1 and TRBJ1-1, with 8 bases lining up with TRBD1. Sequences were obtained from ileal tissue. The CDR3 protein is CSVWDRMNTEAFF. The CDR3 region has the DNA TGCAGCGTCTGGGACAGGATGAACACTGAAGCTTTCTTT.